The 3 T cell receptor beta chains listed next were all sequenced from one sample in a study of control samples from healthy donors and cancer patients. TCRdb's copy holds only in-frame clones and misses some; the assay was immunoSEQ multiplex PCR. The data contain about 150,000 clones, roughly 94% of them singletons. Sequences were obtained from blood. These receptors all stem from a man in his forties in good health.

CDR3 sequence (DNA): TGTGCCAGCACCCTCGGAAGCTATGGCTACACCTTC. Translation gives CASTLGSYGYTF. The chain combines TRBV5-5 with TRBJ1-2, with D unclear. The CDR3 spans 12 residues. V was shortened by 6 bases and J by 4 bases, with 10 bases between the two germline ends. The germline gives CDR1 SGHKS, CDR2 YYEKEE (reference sequence).

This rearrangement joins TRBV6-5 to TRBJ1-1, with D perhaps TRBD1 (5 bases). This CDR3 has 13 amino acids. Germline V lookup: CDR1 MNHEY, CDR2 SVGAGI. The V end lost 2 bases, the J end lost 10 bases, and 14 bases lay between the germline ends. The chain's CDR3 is CASSYGFGGRAFF. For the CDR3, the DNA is TGTGCCAGCAGTTACGGCTTCGGGGGACGAGCTTTCTTT.

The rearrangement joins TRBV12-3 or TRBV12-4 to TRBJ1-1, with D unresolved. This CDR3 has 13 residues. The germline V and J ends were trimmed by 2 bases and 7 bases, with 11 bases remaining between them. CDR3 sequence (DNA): TGTGCCAGCAGTTTACGACTCGGGCTTGAAGCTTTCTTT. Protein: CASSLRLGLEAFF.